This passage covers 21 T cell receptor beta chains from one sample sequenced in a study of shared clonotypes between healthy human individuals. Sequenced by immunoSEQ multiplex PCR; TCRdb stores in-frame clones only, minus some. The sample shows a few million clones, approximately 92% of them seen only once. The sample consisted of naive CD4+ T cells sorted from blood. As for subset: CD45RA+ positively selected. The receptors shown here come from a man between 18 and 35 years old in good health.

On this clone: Other DNA sequences in this specimen translate into the identical CDR3. The V call is TRBV7-2, the J call TRBJ2-3; 7 bases are shared with TRBD1. V shed 6 bases and J 0 bases; nucleotides not matched to a gene: 6. The germline V gene has CDR1 SGHTA and CDR2 FQGNSA. The CDR3 is 15 amino acids. In DNA form, the CDR3 reads TGTGCCAGCAGTTCCCGGACAGGTAGCACAGATACGCAGTATTTT. Its translation: CASSSRTGSTDTQYF.

The table lists this clone with a few counts. The chain couples TRBV9 to TRBJ2-2, with TRBD2 as a possible D gene (5 bases). The CDR3 loop spans 15 amino acids. In germline, CDR1 is SGDLS, CDR2 YYNGEE. Deletions cut 7 bases from V and 0 bases from J, with 13 bases between. The CDR3 bases are TGTGCCAGCTCCGGGGAGACTTCGAACACCGGGGAGCTGTTTTTT. Translation: CASSGETSNTGELFF.

This clone was detected a few times. The V gene is TRBV19, the J gene TRBJ1-1; D gene uncertain. The germline V gene has CDR1 LNHDA and CDR2 SQIVND (reference sequence). This CDR3 has 14 amino acids. With 9 bases removed from V and 3 bases from J, the gap between germline ends came to 17 bases. In DNA, the CDR3 is TGTGCCAGCCAGCGGAGTGGGATTCACACTGAAGCTTTCTTT. Translated, it gives CASQRSGIHTEAFF.

The chain links TRBV7-2 to TRBJ2-7; a possible D gene is TRBD2 (5 bases). The CDR3 has 16 residues. The V end was cut by 3 bases, the J end by 3 bases, with 18 bases between. Germline CDR1 reads SGHTA; CDR2 reads FQGNSA. CDR3 sequence (DNA): TGTGCCAGCAGCTTTCAACCAAGCGGCCCCGTCTACGAGCAGTACTTC. Translating it yields CASSFQPSGPVYEQYF.

The gene calls are TRBV10-3 and TRBJ2-2; 9 bases align to TRBD1. J gave up 4 bases and V 7 bases, and 10 bases lay outside the gene matches. The germline CDR1 and CDR2 sequences are ENHRY and SYGVKD. The CDR3 extends over 16 amino acids. The CDR3 DNA follows: TGTGCCATCAATAGTATAGGGACAGGGATCACCGGGGAGCTGTTTTTT. Translating it yields CAINSIGTGITGELFF.

V usage is TRBV6-1 and J usage is TRBJ2-3, with D unclear. Trimming shortened V by 7 bases and J by 0 bases, and 11 bases separated the two germline ends. Looked up from germline, CDR1 is MNHNS and CDR2 is SASEGT. The CDR3 contains 14 residues. CDR3 bases: TGTGCCAGCACCTCGCCCCTCAGCACAGATACGCAGTATTTT. Residues: CASTSPLSTDTQYF.

The J gene is TRBJ1-2, the V gene TRBV9; 7 nucleotides line up with TRBD1. CDR1 is SGDLS, CDR2 YYNGEE, per germline. J was trimmed by 7 bases and V by 4 bases; bases with no gene match: 7. The CDR3 totals 13 residues. The CDR3 loop is CASSPGTARGYTF. In DNA, the CDR3 is TGTGCCAGCAGCCCGGGGACAGCTCGTGGCTACACCTTC.

This rearrangement joins TRBV28 to TRBJ2-3, with D possibly being TRBD1 (5 bases). V was shortened by 6 bases and J by 5 bases, with 12 bases between the two germline ends. Germline V gene lookup returns CDR1 MDHEN and CDR2 SYDVKM. The CDR3 is made up of 13 amino acids. The CDR3 here is CASSVGAIDTQYF. CDR3 in DNA: TGTGCCAGCAGCGTTGGGGCCATAGATACGCAGTATTTT.

The gene calls are TRBV18 and TRBJ2-5; D is perhaps TRBD1 (6 bases). Gene TRBJ2-7 matches the end of the DNA better, so the J call may be wrong. The germline gives CDR1 KGHSH, CDR2 LQKENI. The CDR3 runs 13 residues. CDR3 sequence: CASSQTGYHEQYF. The CDR3 DNA follows: TGTGCCAGCTCACAAACAGGGTATCACGAGCAGTACTTC.

This clone has a handful of counts. The chain uses TRBV7-9 and TRBJ1-1; no clear D gene. CDR1 and CDR2 from the germline V gene are SEHNR and FQNEAQ (reference sequence). This CDR3 spans 14 amino acids. The ends were cut back, 5 bases at V and 4 bases at J, with 14 bases in the middle. The CDR3 sequence: CASSDAGLFTEAFF. Written as DNA, the CDR3 is TGTGCCAGCAGCGATGCTGGACTTTTCACTGAAGCTTTCTTT.

This clone appeared once. Other nucleotide sequences from this sample produce the same CDR3. This sequence joins TRBV6-6 and TRBJ2-5; D is unresolved. The V gene lost 4 bases and the J gene lost 1 base, with 7 bases spanning the gap. This CDR3 contains 13 residues. Per germline, CDR1 MNHNY and CDR2 SVGAGI (reference sequence). The CDR3 reads CASSSRVQETQYF. DNA for the CDR3: TGTGCCAGCAGTTCCCGGGTCCAAGAGACCCAGTACTTC.

This clone has just one count. The J gene is TRBJ1-2, the V gene TRBV2; tentatively, D is TRBD1 (5 bases). The V end lost 6 bases, the J end lost 6 bases, and 23 bases lay between the germline ends. CDR3 length equals 16 residues. Germline V gene sequence: CDR1 SNHLY, CDR2 FYNNEI. The CDR3 nucleotides are TGTGCCAGCAGCGTAGAAGGGGCGGGCTGGGGGGATGGCTACACCTTC. Translated: CASSVEGAGWGDGYTF.

V gene TRBV5-8 combines with J gene TRBJ2-5; D uncertain. In germline, CDR1 is SGHTS, CDR2 YDEGEE. V was cut by 4 bases and J by 1 base, with 5 bases left in between. The CDR3 is made up of 12 amino acids. The CDR3 coding sequence is TGTGCCAGCAGCCCGACCCAAGAGACCCAGTACTTC. Its translation: CASSPTQETQYF.

About this clone: This sample includes further DNA sequences coding for the same CDR3. The rearrangement joins TRBV10-1 to TRBJ1-5; D may be TRBD1 (5 bases). CDR3 size: 13 residues. The germline gives CDR1 WNHNN, CDR2 SYGVQD (reference sequence). V shed 6 bases and J shed 1 base, with 7 bases lying between them. As DNA, the CDR3 is TGCGCCAGCAGACGACAGAGCAATCAGCCCCAGCATTTT. This encodes CASRRQSNQPQHF.

In nucleotides, the CDR3 is TGCGCCAGCAGGCGGCTGGCGAACACCGGGGAGCTGTTTTTT. Amino acids: CASRRLANTGELFF. The rearrangement uses TRBV5-1 and TRBJ2-2; the D is unclear. Trimming shortened V by 5 bases and J by 0 bases, and 8 bases separated the two germline ends. Germline CDR1 SGHRS, CDR2 YFSETQ. This CDR3 spans 14 amino acids.

V and J are TRBV30 and TRBJ2-7; D is possibly TRBD1 (6 bases). Germline V gives CDR1 GTSNPN, CDR2 SVGIG (reference sequence). The length of the CDR3 is 14 residues. V was clipped by 7 bases and J by 10 bases, with 26 bases between them. DNA for the CDR3: TGTGCCTTGCTTTCCGCAGGGGCCAGAACCCCCCAGTACTTC. It translates to CALLSAGARTPQYF.

This clone was seen once. This sequence joins TRBV5-6 and TRBJ1-2; TRBD1 aligns across 9 bases. The V and J ends lost 0 bases and 4 bases, in that order; junction bases with no gene match: 10. Germline V gene data show CDR1 as SGHDT and CDR2 as YYEEEE. The CDR3 contains 17 residues. CDR3 sequence: CASSLVESTGGFYGYTF. The CDR3 coding sequence is TGTGCCAGCAGCTTGGTGGAATCGACAGGGGGGTTCTATGGCTACACCTTC.

The chain recombines TRBV7-8 with TRBJ1-1; D gene unclear. V dropped 5 bases and J dropped 1 base, with 14 bases sitting between them. This CDR3 comprises 15 residues. Germline CDR1 SGHVS, CDR2 FQNEAQ. The CDR3 DNA follows: TGTGCCAGCAGCCCCGACATGAATTGGAACACTGAAGCTTTCTTT. Amino acid sequence: CASSPDMNWNTEAFF.

V and J are TRBV7-9 and TRBJ2-1, with 10 bases fitting TRBD2. V was clipped by 3 bases and J by 0 bases; unmatched bases: 5. This CDR3 comprises 17 residues. In germline, CDR1 is SEHNR, CDR2 FQNEAQ (reference sequence). This CDR3 is CASSFGLAVSSYNEQFF. In nucleotides, the CDR3 is TGTGCCAGCAGCTTCGGACTAGCGGTTAGCTCCTACAATGAGCAGTTCTTC. The full variable domain, in which reference TRBV7-9 and TRBJ2-1 provide the parts outside the CDR3, is DTGVSQNPRHKITKRGQNVTFRCDPISEHNRLYWYRQTLGQGPEFLTYFQNEAQLEKSRLLSDRFSAERPKGSFSTLEIQRTEQGDSAMYLCASSFGLAVSSYNEQFFGPGTRLTVL.

The chain carries TRBV10-3 and TRBJ1-5; tentatively, D is TRBD1 (5 bases). Trimming took 0 bases from V and 9 from J, leaving 9 bases between them. The CDR3 has 13 residues. Germline loops: CDR1 ENHRY, CDR2 SYGVKD. CDR3 sequence: CAISESMQGPQHF. In DNA, the CDR3 is TGTGCCATCAGTGAGTCTATGCAGGGGCCCCAGCATTTT.

The rearrangement uses TRBV5-1 and TRBJ2-2; D is undetermined. Germline values: CDR1 SGHRS, CDR2 YFSETQ. The CDR3 totals 14 residues. The V gene lost 1 base and the J gene lost 3 bases, with 7 bases spanning the gap. CDR3 in amino acids: CASSLWLDTGELFF. The CDR3 DNA is TGCGCCAGCAGCTTGTGGCTCGACACCGGGGAGCTGTTTTTT.